The 8 T cell receptor beta chains below all came from one sample that was sequenced in a study of shared clonotypes between healthy human individuals. Using immunoSEQ multiplex PCR, the repertoire was profiled, and TCRdb retains in-frame clones only, with some absent. There are 950,000 to 1,100,000 clones in the sample; around 74% occur only once, and 1.4% to 1.5% lies in the top ten. Sample: memory CD4+ T cells sorted from blood. Subset in this sample: CD45RA-negative fraction. These receptors all come from a man between 18 and 35 years old in good health.

The J gene is TRBJ2-3, the V gene TRBV29-1; TRBD2 matches 10 bases. The V segment lost 3 bases and the J segment 1 base; nucleotides outside the gene matches: 1. CDR3 size: 14 residues. Germline CDR1 reads SQVTM; CDR2 reads ANQGSEA. The CDR3 sequence: CSVETSGRTDTQYF. The CDR3 DNA reads as TGCAGCGTTGAGACTAGCGGGCGCACAGATACGCAGTATTTT.

This clone was picked up a small number of times. J is TRBJ2-3 and V is TRBV7-6, with D maybe TRBD2 (6 bases). The V and J ends lost 1 base and 2 bases respectively, with 19 bases between them. The CDR3 is 18 residues long. Per the germline V gene, CDR1 is SGHVS and CDR2 is FNYEAQ. The CDR3 region is CASSLELPGLSFTDTQYF. CDR3 DNA sequence: TGTGCCAGCAGCTTAGAACTCCCGGGACTTTCGTTCACAGATACGCAGTATTTT.

The chain uses TRBV11-2 and TRBJ1-6; D is ambiguous. This CDR3 is built from 14 residues. Per the germline V gene, CDR1 is SGHAT and CDR2 is FQNNGV. V gave up 5 bases and J gave up 0 bases, with 5 bases separating them. The CDR3 bases are TGTGCCAGCAGCCCAAGCTCCTATAATTCACCCCTCCACTTT. The encoded protein is CASSPSSYNSPLHF.

The chain has TRBV10-3 and TRBJ2-5; D gene uncertain. Deletions cut 3 bases from V and 1 base from J, with 9 bases between. The CDR3 extends over 14 amino acids. From germline, CDR1 is ENHRY and CDR2 SYGVKD. The CDR3 loop reads CAISDLQIQETQYF. DNA of the CDR3: TGTGCCATCAGTGATTTGCAAATCCAAGAGACCCAGTACTTC.

The chain employs TRBV5-1 and TRBJ2-4; 7 nucleotides agree with TRBD1. The CDR3 extends over 16 amino acids. Germline CDR1 SGHRS, CDR2 YFSETQ. V was pared by 3 bases and J by 1 base, with 7 bases of the junction left unmatched. The CDR3 region has the DNA TGCGCCAGCAGCTCGGGACAGATTTCGGCCAAAAACATTCAGTACTTC. Amino acids: CASSSGQISAKNIQYF.

This clone was observed a single time. The chain combines TRBV2 with TRBJ2-5; TRBD1 agrees at 10 bases. J gave up 4 bases and V 8 bases, and 7 bases lay outside the gene matches. Germline loops: CDR1 SNHLY, CDR2 FYNNEI. The CDR3 is made up of 14 amino acids. As DNA, the CDR3 is TGTGCCAGCGGGGCCGGGACAGGGGTAGAGACCCAGTACTTC. Amino acid sequence: CASGAGTGVETQYF.

The chain couples TRBV14 to TRBJ2-5; D gene ambiguous. Germline CDR1 reads SGHDN; CDR2 reads FVKESK. V was cut by 5 bases and J by 5 bases, with 6 bases left in between. There are 11 residues in the CDR3. Written as DNA, the CDR3 is TGTGCCAGCAGCTTCGGGGAGACCCAGTACTTC. It encodes CASSFGETQYF.

With regard to this clone: Other DNA sequences of this sample code for an identical CDR3. The CDR3 region is CASSQVSYEQYF. For the CDR3, the DNA is TGTGCCAGCAGCCAAGTCTCCTACGAGCAGTACTTC. The V call is TRBV4-2, the J call TRBJ2-7; D uncertain. Germline-derived CDR1 and CDR2 are LGHNA and YNFKEQ. Trimming removed 1 base from V and 0 bases from J, with 1 base in between. The CDR3 is made up of 12 amino acids.